A selection of T cell receptor beta chains follows, all from one sample in a study of T cells expressing NK-cell markers. TCRdb reprocessed the 5' RACE reads and stores each CDR3 protein as one record, lacking DNA. This table holds 500,000 to 600,000 distinct CDR3 sequences. Sequenced: blood T cells: a sorted CD56 or NKG2C T cell subset, CD4+ or CD8+ T cells, or bulk PBMC T cells (not recorded which). The receptors shown here come from a man between 18 and 29 years old in good health. Each CDR3 is given with its conserved first and last residue.

J gene: TRBJ2-2
V gene: TRBV2
CDR3 protein: CATTTGPIGELFF

J gene: TRBJ2-1
V gene: TRBV10-3
CDR3 protein: CAISGGGSVEQFF

J gene: TRBJ2-6
V gene: TRBV5-1
CDR3 protein: CASSFKGVSGANVLTF

J gene: TRBJ1-5
V gene: TRBV11-2
CDR3 protein: CASSRGGARGQPQHF

J gene: TRBJ2-1
V gene: TRBV5-4
CDR3 protein: CASSEDGYNEQFF

J gene: TRBJ2-5
V gene: TRBV28
CDR3 protein: CASSRRAAGGTQYF

J gene: TRBJ2-1
V gene: TRBV12-3/TRBV12-4
CDR3 protein: CASSPIGLAGAMQFF

J gene: TRBJ2-5
V gene: TRBV6-2/TRBV6-3
CDR3 protein: CASRHDRGGVGETQYF

J gene: TRBJ2-5
V gene: TRBV29-1
CDR3 protein: CSVFFIVAPVETQYF

J gene: TRBJ2-2
V gene: TRBV10-3
CDR3 protein: CAISARGDASTGELFF

J gene: TRBJ2-4
V gene: TRBV29-1
CDR3 protein: CSVDKREENIQYF

J gene: TRBJ2-5
V gene: TRBV28
CDR3 protein: CASSLQIDSAIQQETQYF

J gene: TRBJ1-1
V gene: TRBV25-1
CDR3 protein: CASTPETGEGAFF

J gene: TRBJ2-1
V gene: TRBV7-6
CDR3 protein: CASSLVGRLASGPTRYNEQFF

J gene: TRBJ2-7
V gene: TRBV2
CDR3 protein: CASSRYNYEQYF

J gene: TRBJ2-2
V gene: TRBV24-1
CDR3 protein: CATSDLGGSGTGELFF

J gene: TRBJ2-5
V gene: TRBV7-8
CDR3 protein: CASSFQGRETQYF

J gene: TRBJ2-3
V gene: TRBV6-2/TRBV6-3
CDR3 protein: CASSYSIPGASDTQYF

J gene: TRBJ2-1
V gene: TRBV29-1
CDR3 protein: CSAGGLAVEQFF

J gene: TRBJ2-1
V gene: TRBV3-1
CDR3 protein: CASSQGSVVWGWGEQFF

J gene: TRBJ2-7
V gene: TRBV3-1
CDR3 protein: CASSQRGYEQYF

J gene: TRBJ2-7
V gene: TRBV3-1
CDR3 protein: CASSQDLTSGESYEQYF

J gene: TRBJ2-3
V gene: TRBV29-1
CDR3 protein: CSVPGTGEADTQYF

J gene: TRBJ2-7
V gene: TRBV4-1
CDR3 protein: CASSQDPGGTYEQYF

J gene: TRBJ2-7
V gene: TRBV20-1
CDR3 protein: CSARDASTGRTYEQYF

J gene: TRBJ2-3
V gene: TRBV7-2
CDR3 protein: CASSLMLAVGSDTQYF

J gene: TRBJ1-1
V gene: TRBV12-3/TRBV12-4
CDR3 protein: CASSRGRENTEAFF